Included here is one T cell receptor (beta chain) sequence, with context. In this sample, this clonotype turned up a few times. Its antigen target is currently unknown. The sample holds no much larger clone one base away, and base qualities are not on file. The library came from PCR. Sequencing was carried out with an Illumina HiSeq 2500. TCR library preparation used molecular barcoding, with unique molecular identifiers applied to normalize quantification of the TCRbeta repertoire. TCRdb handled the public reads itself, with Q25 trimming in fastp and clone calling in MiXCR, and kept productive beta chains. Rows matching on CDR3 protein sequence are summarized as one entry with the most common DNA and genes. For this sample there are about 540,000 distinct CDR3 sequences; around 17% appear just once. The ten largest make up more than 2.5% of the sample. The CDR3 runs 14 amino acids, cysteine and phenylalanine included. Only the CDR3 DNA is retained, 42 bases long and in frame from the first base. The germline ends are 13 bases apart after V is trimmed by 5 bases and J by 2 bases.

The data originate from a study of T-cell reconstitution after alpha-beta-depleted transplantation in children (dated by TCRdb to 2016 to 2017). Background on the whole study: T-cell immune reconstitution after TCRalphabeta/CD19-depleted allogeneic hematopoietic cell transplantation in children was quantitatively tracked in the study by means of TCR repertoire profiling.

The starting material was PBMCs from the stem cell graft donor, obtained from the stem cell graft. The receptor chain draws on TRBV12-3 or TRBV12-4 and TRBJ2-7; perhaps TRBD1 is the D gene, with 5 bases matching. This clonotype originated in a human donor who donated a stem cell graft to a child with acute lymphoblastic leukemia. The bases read TGTGCCAGCAGTCCCTGGATGGGGCCCTACGAGCAGTACTTC. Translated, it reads CASSPWMGPYEQYF.